This T cell receptor beta chain was sequenced in a study of chemoradiotherapy in HPV16-positive cancers. Sequenced by immunoSEQ multiplex PCR; TCRdb stores in-frame clones only, minus some. The sample holds roughly 5,500 clones, 65% to 85% seen once. CDR3 size: 13 residues. Germline CDR1 reads KGHSH; CDR2 reads LQKENI. Trimming removed 3 bases from V and 3 bases from J, with 8 bases in between. This receptor was identified in a human donor with HPV-associated anogenital cancer. The sequencing used tumor tissue, collected from a patient who underwent chemoradiotherapy. The V and J genes are TRBV18 and TRBJ1-2; a weak D match, TRBD1 (6 bases). CDR3 bases: TGTGCCAGCTCACCGGACAGATACTATGGCTACACCTTC. This sequence encodes CASSPDRYYGYTF.